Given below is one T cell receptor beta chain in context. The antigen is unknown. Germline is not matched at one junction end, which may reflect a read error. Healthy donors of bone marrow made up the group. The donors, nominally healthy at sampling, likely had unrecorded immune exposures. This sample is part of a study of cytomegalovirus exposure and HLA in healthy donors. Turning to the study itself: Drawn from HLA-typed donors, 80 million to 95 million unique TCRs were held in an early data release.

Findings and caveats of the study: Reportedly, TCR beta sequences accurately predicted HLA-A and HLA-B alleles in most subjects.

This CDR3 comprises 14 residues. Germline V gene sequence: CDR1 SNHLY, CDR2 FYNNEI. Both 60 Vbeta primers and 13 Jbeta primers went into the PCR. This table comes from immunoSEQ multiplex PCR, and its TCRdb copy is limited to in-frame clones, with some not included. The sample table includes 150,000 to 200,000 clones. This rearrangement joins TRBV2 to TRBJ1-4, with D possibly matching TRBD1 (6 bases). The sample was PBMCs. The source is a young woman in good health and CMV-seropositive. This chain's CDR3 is CASTEPQGNEKLFF. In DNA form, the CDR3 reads TGTGCCAGCACTGAACCACAGGGTAACGAAAAACTGTTTTTT.